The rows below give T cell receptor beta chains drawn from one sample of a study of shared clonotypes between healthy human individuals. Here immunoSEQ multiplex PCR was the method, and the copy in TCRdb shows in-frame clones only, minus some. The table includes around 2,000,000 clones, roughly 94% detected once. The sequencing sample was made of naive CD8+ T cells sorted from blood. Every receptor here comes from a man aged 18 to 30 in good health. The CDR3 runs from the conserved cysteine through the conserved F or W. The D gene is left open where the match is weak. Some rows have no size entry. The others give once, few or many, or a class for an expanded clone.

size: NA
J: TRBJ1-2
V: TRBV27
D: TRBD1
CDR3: CASSSDRSGYGYTF
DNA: TGTGCCAGCAGTTCGGACAGGTCTGGCTATGGCTACACCTTC

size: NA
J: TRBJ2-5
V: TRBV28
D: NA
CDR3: CASSFTHSYQETQYF
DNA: TGTGCCAGCAGTTTCACCCACAGTTACCAAGAGACCCAGTACTTC

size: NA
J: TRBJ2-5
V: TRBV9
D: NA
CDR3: CASSVSSGGGLETQYF
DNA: TGTGCCAGCAGCGTATCCTCCGGGGGCGGATTGGAGACCCAGTACTTC

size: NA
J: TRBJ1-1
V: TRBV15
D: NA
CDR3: CATSNDRIMNTEAFF
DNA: TGTGCCACCAGCAACGACAGAATCATGAACACTGAAGCTTTCTTT

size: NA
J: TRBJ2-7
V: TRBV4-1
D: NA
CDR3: CASSQEDYSYEQYF
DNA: TGCGCCAGCAGCCAAGAAGACTACTCCTACGAGCAGTACTTC

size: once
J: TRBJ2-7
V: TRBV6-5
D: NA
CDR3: CASSYSKVSVDEQYF
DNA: TGTGCCAGCAGTTACTCGAAGGTTTCTGTTGACGAGCAGTACTTC

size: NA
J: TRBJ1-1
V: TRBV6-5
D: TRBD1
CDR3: CASRAQGVTAEAFF
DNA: TGTGCCAGCAGGGCCCAGGGGGTGACGGCTGAAGCTTTCTTT

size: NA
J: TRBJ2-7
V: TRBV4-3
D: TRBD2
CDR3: CASSQVVPAGESLYEQYF
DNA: TGCGCCAGCAGCCAAGTCGTACCAGCGGGAGAATCCCTCTACGAGCAGTACTTC

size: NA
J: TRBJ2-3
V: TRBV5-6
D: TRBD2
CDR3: CASSLGAGGPEDTQYF
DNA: TGTGCCAGCAGCTTGGGGGCGGGAGGGCCGGAAGATACGCAGTATTTT

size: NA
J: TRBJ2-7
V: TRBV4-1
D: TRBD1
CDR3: CASSSGTGAYEQYF
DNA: TGCGCCAGCTCCTCCGGGACAGGAGCCTACGAGCAGTACTTC

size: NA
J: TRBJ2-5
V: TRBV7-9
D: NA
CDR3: CASSLGAVNQETQYF
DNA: TGTGCCAGCAGCTTAGGTGCCGTAAACCAAGAGACCCAGTACTTC

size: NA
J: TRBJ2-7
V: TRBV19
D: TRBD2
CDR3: CASSIDSASGRNDEQYF
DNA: TGTGCCAGTAGTATAGATTCGGCTAGCGGGAGGAATGACGAGCAGTACTTC

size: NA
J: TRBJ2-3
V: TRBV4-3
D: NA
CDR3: CASSQDWAGNSDTQYF
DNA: TGCGCCAGCAGCCAAGATTGGGCAGGGAATTCAGATACGCAGTATTTT

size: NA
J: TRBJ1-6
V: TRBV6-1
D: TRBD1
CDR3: CASSESIQGASRSPLHF
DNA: TGTGCCAGCAGTGAAAGTATTCAGGGGGCCTCTAGGTCACCCCTCCACTTT

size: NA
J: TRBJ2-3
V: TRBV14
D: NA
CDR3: CASSQTGDTQYF
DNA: TGTGCCAGCAGCCAAACTGGAGATACGCAGTATTTT

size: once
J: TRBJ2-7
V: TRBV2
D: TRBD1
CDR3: CASSTGTGVGEQYF
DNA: TGTGCCAGCAGTACCGGGACAGGGGTGGGCGAGCAGTACTTC

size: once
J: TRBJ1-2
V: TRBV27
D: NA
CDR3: CASSLSDSYGYTF
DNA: TGTGCCAGCAGTCTTTCGGACAGCTATGGCTACACCTTC

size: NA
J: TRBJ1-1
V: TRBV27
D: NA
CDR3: CASSLGSSDTEAFF
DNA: TGTGCCAGCAGTTTGGGCAGCTCAGACACTGAAGCTTTCTTT

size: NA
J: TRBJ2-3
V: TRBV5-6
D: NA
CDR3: CASSLEGQGLLTQYF
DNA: TGTGCCAGCAGCTTGGAGGGGCAGGGGTTATTGACGCAGTATTTT

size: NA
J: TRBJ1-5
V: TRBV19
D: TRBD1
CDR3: CASSRDREGNQPQHF
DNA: TGTGCCAGTAGTAGGGACAGGGAGGGCAATCAGCCCCAGCATTTT

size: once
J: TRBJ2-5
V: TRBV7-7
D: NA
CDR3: CASSLGQGYGEETQYF
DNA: TGTGCTAGCAGCTTGGGGCAGGGTTACGGGGAAGAGACCCAGTACTTC

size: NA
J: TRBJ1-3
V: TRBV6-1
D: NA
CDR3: CASREDQSSGNTIYF
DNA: TGTGCCAGCAGGGAAGACCAGAGCTCTGGAAACACCATATATTTT

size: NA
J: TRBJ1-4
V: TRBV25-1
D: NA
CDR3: CASSERGISEKLFF
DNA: TGTGCCAGCAGTGAAAGGGGGATTAGTGAAAAACTGTTTTTT

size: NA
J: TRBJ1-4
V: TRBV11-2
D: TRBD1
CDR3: CASSGQGGIGEKLFF
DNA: TGTGCCAGCAGCGGACAGGGAGGGATAGGTGAAAAACTGTTTTTT

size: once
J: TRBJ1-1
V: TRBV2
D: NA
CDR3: CASSDGTSTEAFF
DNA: TGTGCCAGCAGTGATGGGACGTCCACTGAAGCTTTCTTT

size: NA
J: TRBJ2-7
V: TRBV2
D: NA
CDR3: CASSEVSGPYEQYF
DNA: TGTGCCAGCAGTGAAGTCTCCGGCCCCTACGAGCAGTACTTC

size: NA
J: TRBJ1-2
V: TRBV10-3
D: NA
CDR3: CAINLQGRGYTF
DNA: TGTGCCATCAACCTTCAGGGAAGGGGCTACACCTTC

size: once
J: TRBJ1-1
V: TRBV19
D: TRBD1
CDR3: CASSLDREDEAFF
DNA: TGTGCCAGTAGTCTCGACAGGGAGGATGAAGCTTTCTTT